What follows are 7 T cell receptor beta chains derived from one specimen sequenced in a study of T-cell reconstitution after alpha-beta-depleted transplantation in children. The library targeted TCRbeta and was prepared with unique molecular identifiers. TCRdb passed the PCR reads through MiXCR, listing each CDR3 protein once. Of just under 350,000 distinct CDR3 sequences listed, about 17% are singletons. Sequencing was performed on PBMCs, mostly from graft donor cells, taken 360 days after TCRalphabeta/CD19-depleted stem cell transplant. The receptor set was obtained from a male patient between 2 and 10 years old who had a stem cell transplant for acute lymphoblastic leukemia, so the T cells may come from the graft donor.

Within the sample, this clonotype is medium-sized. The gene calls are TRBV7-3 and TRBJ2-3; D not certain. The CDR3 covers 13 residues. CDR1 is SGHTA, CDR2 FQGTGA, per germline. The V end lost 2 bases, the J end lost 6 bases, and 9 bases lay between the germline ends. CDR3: CASSLSSGDTQYF. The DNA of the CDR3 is TGTGCCAGCAGCTTATCCTCCGGGGATACGCAGTATTTT.

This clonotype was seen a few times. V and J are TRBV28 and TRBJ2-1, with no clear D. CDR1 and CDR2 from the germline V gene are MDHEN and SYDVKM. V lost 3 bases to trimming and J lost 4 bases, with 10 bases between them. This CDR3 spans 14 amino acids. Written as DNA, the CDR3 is TGTGCCAGCAGTTTCTTGAGCGATTACAATGAGCAGTTCTTC. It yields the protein CASSFLSDYNEQFF.

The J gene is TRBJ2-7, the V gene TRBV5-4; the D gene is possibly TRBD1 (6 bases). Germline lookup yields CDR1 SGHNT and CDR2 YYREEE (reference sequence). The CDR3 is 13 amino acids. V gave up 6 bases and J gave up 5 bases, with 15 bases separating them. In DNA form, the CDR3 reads TGTGCCAGCAAACAGGGTATGCTAGACGAGCAGTACTTC. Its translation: CASKQGMLDEQYF.

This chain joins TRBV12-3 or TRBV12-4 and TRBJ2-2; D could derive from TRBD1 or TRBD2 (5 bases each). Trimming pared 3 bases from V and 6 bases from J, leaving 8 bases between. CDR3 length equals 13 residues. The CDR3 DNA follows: TGTGCCAGCAGTTTCTGGGGGTCCGGGGAGCTGTTTTTT. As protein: CASSFWGSGELFF.

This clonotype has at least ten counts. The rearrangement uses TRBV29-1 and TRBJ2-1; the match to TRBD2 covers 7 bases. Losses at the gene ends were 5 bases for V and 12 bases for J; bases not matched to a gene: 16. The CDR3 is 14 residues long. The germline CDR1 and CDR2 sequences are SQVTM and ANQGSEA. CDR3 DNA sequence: TGCAGCGTTCGCCGCGACTCACCTAGCGGAGGGCAGTTCTTC. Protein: CSVRRDSPSGGQFF.

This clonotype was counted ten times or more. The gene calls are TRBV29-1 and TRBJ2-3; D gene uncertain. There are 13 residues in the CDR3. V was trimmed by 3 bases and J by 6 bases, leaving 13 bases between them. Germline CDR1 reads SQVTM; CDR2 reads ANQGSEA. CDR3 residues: CSVEPPFSDTQYF. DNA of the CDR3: TGCAGCGTTGAGCCACCTTTCTCGGATACGCAGTATTTT.

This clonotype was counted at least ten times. The CDR3 DNA reads as TGCAGCGTGAGGGGAGCAACTAATGAAAAACTGTTTTTT. It specifies CSVRGATNEKLFF. The chain couples TRBV29-1 to TRBJ1-4, with a weak D call TRBD1 (5 bases). V lost 6 bases and J lost 0, with 8 bases in between. This CDR3 contains 13 residues. Germline V gene data show CDR1 as SQVTM and CDR2 as ANQGSEA. Using reference TRBV29-1 and TRBJ1-4 for the parts outside the CDR3, the full variable domain is SAVISQKPSRDICQRGTSLTIQCQVDSQVTMMFWYRQQPGQSLTLIATANQGSEATYESGFVIDKFPISRPNLTFSTLTVSNMSPEDSSIYLCSVRGATNEKLFFGSGTQLSVL.